This passage covers 26 T cell receptor beta chains from one sample sequenced in a study of tumor-infiltrating lymphocytes in primary liver carcinoma. From 400 to 550 ng total RNA, TCR beta cDNA was generated with a primer in the constant region. Slightly modified ARM-PCR, run as three nested multiplex PCR rounds, produced the TCR beta libraries. PCR rounds one and two used TRBV1-TRBV30 forward primers with a C-beta reverse primer for around 10 cycles each. TCRdb ran MiXCR on the multiplex PCR reads and lists one entry per CDR3 protein. The repertoire holds about 100,000 distinct CDR3 sequences, with approximately 70% as singletons. The source material, 20-30 mg of unsorted bulk tissue, was used to co-extract RNA and DNA. Sequenced material: liver tumor tissue from sampling region 2. This sample's subset: tumor region T2, inferior pole. The receptors were sampled from a woman in her sixties with primary liver carcinoma and hepatitis B virus infection.

This clonotype was seen a handful of times. A junction boundary mismatches the germline segment, possibly from a read error. The chain couples TRBV7-8 to TRBJ2-1; 15 bases line up with TRBD2. The CDR3 runs to 17 residues. The V gene's germline CDR1 is SGHVS and CDR2 FQNEAQ. CDR3 sequence reads: CANSSARTSGRAGEQFF. CDR3 sequence (DNA): TGTGCCAACAGCTCCGCCCGGACTAGCGGGAGGGCAGGGGAGCAGTTCTTC.

This clonotype was seen a handful of times. A single base separates this from a much larger clone, so it may be a read error. The chain recombines TRBV6-1 with TRBJ1-1, with 8 bases fitting TRBD1. Germline assignment: CDR1 MNHNS and CDR2 SASEGT. The CDR3 has 13 residues. The ends lost 5 bases at V and 4 bases at J; junction bases unmatched: 3. The CDR3 coding sequence is TGTGCCAGCAGTTACAGGGGGAGCACTGAAGCTTTCTTT. Its protein product is CASSYRGSTEAFF.

There are many counts of this clonotype. The chain couples TRBV6-5 to TRBJ2-2, with 13 positions matching TRBD2. Looked up from germline, CDR1 is MNHEY and CDR2 is SVGAGI. The trim removed 7 bases at V and 0 bases at J, leaving 2 bases unmatched. The CDR3 loop spans 16 amino acids. The CDR3 DNA reads TGTGCCAGCAAACTAGCGGGAGGGGCGAACACCGGGGAGCTGTTTTTT. As protein: CASKLAGGANTGELFF.

The gene calls are TRBV28 and TRBJ1-5; 9 bases map to TRBD1. Germline CDR1 MDHEN, CDR2 SYDVKM. V trimming: 5 bases; J trimming: 6 bases; junction bases outside the gene matches: 5. The CDR3 runs 14 residues. The CDR3 DNA sequence: TGTGCCAGCAGTGGGACAGGGAAAGTTCAGCCCCAGCATTTT. Protein: CASSGTGKVQPQHF.

The chain links TRBV29-1 to TRBJ2-1, with 9 bases matching TRBD2. The CDR3 is made up of 15 amino acids. Per the germline V gene, CDR1 is SQVTM and CDR2 is ANQGSEA. V shed 7 bases and J 8 bases; nucleotides not matched to a gene: 15. The CDR3 sequence is CSAKGGLAGDDEQFF. The CDR3 DNA follows: TGCAGCGCTAAGGGGGGATTAGCGGGAGACGATGAGCAGTTCTTC.

As regards this clonotype: One junction end disagrees with the germline gene, perhaps due to a read error. The V gene is TRBV11-2, the J gene TRBJ2-2; D remains ambiguous. CDR3 length equals 15 residues. Per germline, CDR1 SGHAT and CDR2 FQNNGV. The CDR3 region is CASSLEQSHTGELFF. The CDR3 DNA sequence: TGTGCCAGCAGCTTAGAACAGTCTCACACGGGGGAGCTGTTTTTT.

The chain carries TRBV6-1 and TRBJ2-7; weak D call: TRBD1 (5 bases). Trimming pared 6 bases from V and 11 bases from J, leaving 14 bases between. Germline loops: CDR1 MNHNS, CDR2 SASEGT. This CDR3 has 11 residues. The DNA for the CDR3 is TGTGCCAGCAGGTGTCAGGGTAGCAAGTACTTC. Its protein product is CASRCQGSKYF.

A remark on this clonotype: Possible read error: a much larger clone is one base away. The rearrangement links TRBV28 to TRBJ1-5; a weak D match, TRBD1 (5 bases). The CDR3 runs 16 residues. V lost 3 bases to trimming and J lost 2 bases, with 14 bases between them. Germline-derived CDR1 and CDR2 are MDHEN and SYDVKM. The CDR3 DNA is TGTGCCAGCAGTTTCCTAGGGGACTGGGGCAATCAGCCCCAGCATTTT. It translates to CASSFLGDWGNQPQHF.

With regard to this clonotype: This may arise from a read error, as a much more abundant clone is one base away. The chain links TRBV7-9 to TRBJ2-7; no reliable D call. V gave up 0 bases and J gave up 5 bases, with 8 bases separating them. The CDR3 is 13 amino acids. The germline CDR1 and CDR2 sequences are SEHNR and FQNEAQ (reference sequence). CDR3 loop: CASSLAGHHEQYF. Written as DNA, the CDR3 is TGTGCCAGCAGCTTAGCGGGCCACCACGAGCAGTACTTC.

Details on this clonotype: At one end, the junction sequence differs from germline, possibly due to a read error. CDR3 DNA sequence: TGTGCCAGCAGTTTAGAATCCAAGTGGACCCATTACTTC. This sequence encodes CASSLESKWTHYF. The rearrangement links TRBV11-2 to TRBJ2-5; no clear D. Germline V gene lookup returns CDR1 SGHAT and CDR2 FQNNGV. The CDR3 runs to 13 residues.

Regarding this clonotype: One junction end disagrees with the germline gene, perhaps due to a read error. V and J are TRBV6-2 or TRBV6-3 and TRBJ1-5; perhaps TRBD1 as D (6 bases). CDR3 size: 13 residues. Germline CDR1 reads MNHEY; CDR2 reads SVGEGT. CDR3 DNA: TGTGCCTGCAGTCGACAGGATAATCAGCCCCAGCATTTT. Translating gives CACSRQDNQPQHF.

As concerns this clonotype: At one end, the junction sequence differs from germline, possibly due to a read error. This rearrangement joins TRBV29-1 to TRBJ2-1, with 9 bases fitting TRBD2. Germline CDR1 is SQVTM and CDR2 is ANQGSEA. The CDR3 is 14 residues long. The CDR3 sequence: CSAESGTSPNEKFF. CDR3 sequence (DNA): TGCAGCGCCGAATCCGGGACTAGCCCCAATGAGAAGTTCTTC.

Turning to this clonotype: The junction shows a germline mismatch at one end, possibly a read error. The chain links TRBV11-3 to TRBJ2-1, with unresolved D. The germline gives CDR1 SGHNT, CDR2 YENEEA. CDR3 size: 17 residues. The CDR3 DNA reads as TGTGTCAGCAGCTTAGATCCCAGGAGTTTTTTCCACAATGAGCAGTTCTTC. Its translation is CVSSLDPRSFFHNEQFF.

The chain joins TRBV29-1 to TRBJ2-3, with 8 bases aligning to TRBD2. The CDR3 runs 15 residues. Germline-derived CDR1 and CDR2 are SQVTM and ANQGSEA. V lost 7 bases, J lost 4 bases, and 13 bases stayed unmatched. The CDR3: CSATGSGIGADTQYF. The CDR3 nucleotides read TGCAGCGCAACCGGTAGCGGGATAGGGGCAGATACGCAGTATTTT.

With regard to this clonotype: A read error may produce the germline difference seen at one junction end. This chain connects TRBV12-3 or TRBV12-4 to TRBJ1-4; D remains unclear. CDR3 length: 13 amino acids. CDR3 sequence reads: CASSLGKGEILFF. The CDR3 nucleotides are TGTGCCAGCAGTTTAGGAAAGGGTGAAATACTGTTTTTT.

Turning to this clonotype: An end of the junction differs from the germline gene, which may be a read error. The chain has TRBV6-1 and TRBJ2-7, with 7 bases fitting TRBD2. Germline loops: CDR1 MNHNS, CDR2 SASEGT. This CDR3 contains 16 residues. The CDR3 region has the DNA TGTGTCAGCAGTTCCGGGTCGGGGGGACGGTACTACGAGCAGTATTTC. Protein sequence: CVSSSGSGGRYYEQYF.

This clonotype has a count of ten or more. The junction does not match germline at one end; this may be a read error. For the CDR3, the DNA is TGTGCCAGCAAAACCCCTCCGGGACAGGGCTCCCACAATGAGCAGTTCTTC. Translation gives CASKTPPGQGSHNEQFF. This rearrangement joins TRBV28 to TRBJ2-1, with 9 bases aligning to TRBD1. The CDR3 runs to 17 residues. The germline V gene encodes CDR1 MDHEN and CDR2 SYDVKM.

The gene calls are TRBV28 and TRBJ1-4; no clear D. CDR3 length: 15 residues. The V and J ends lost 6 bases and 3 bases respectively, with 14 bases between them. Germline V lookup: CDR1 MDHEN, CDR2 SYDVKM. The CDR3 region has the DNA TGTGCCAGCAGATCTACCGGGAGGGCTAATGAAAAACTGTTTTTT. Its translation: CASRSTGRANEKLFF.

Notes on this clonotype: This likely comes from a read error, as the CDR3 has no conserved phenylalanine or tryptophan at its end. The chain links TRBV28 to TRBJ2-2, with TRBD2 identical over 8 bases. Germline assignment: CDR1 MDHEN and CDR2 SYDVKM. The CDR3 is 16 amino acids. DNA of the CDR3: TGTGCCAGCACCCAAGCGGGAGTCGGTGACACAGGGGAGCTGTTTTCT. It yields the protein CASTQAGVGDTGELFS.

This chain joins TRBV4-1 and TRBJ2-4, with a tentative D call TRBD2 (5 bases). Germline CDR1 is MGHRA and CDR2 is YSYEKL. CDR3 size: 13 residues. The germline V and J ends were trimmed by 9 bases and 15 bases, with 24 bases remaining between them. The CDR3 DNA is TGCGCCAGTAACCAACAAGACGCGGGCGCGAGGTACTTC. Translated, it gives CASNQQDAGARYF.

In regard to this clonotype: In this CDR3 the conserved last residue, phenylalanine or tryptophan, is missing, so a read error is likely. The DNA is left out, because the CDR3 cannot be placed on it with certainty; the CDR3 is given as TCRdb lists it. The chain uses TRBV5-8 and TRBJ2-3; the table names TRBD1, a call not compared with the DNA. The CDR3 length is 14 residues, termini included. Germline assignment: CDR1 SGHTS and CDR2 YDEGEE. This CDR3 reads CASSFGQVTDTQYL.

The gene calls are TRBV30 and TRBJ2-1, with a weak D call TRBD2 (6 bases). The germline V gene encodes CDR1 GTSNPN and CDR2 SVGIG (reference sequence). This CDR3 has 11 residues. Trimming removed 5 bases from V and 15 bases from J, with 17 bases in between. CDR3 nucleotides: TGTGCCTGGTCCGAATTGGGGGGTCCGTTCTTC. Translating it yields CAWSELGGPFF.

This clonotype appeared once. One end of the junction is discordant with germline, which a read error may explain. V is TRBV5-6 and J is TRBJ2-3; a possible D gene is TRBD2 (5 bases). The germline CDR1 and CDR2 sequences are SGHDT and YYEEEE. The CDR3 runs to 16 residues. CDR3 in DNA: TGTGCCAGTAGCTTGTTAGGCACCTCTAGCATAGATACGCAGTATTTT. It translates to CASSLLGTSSIDTQYF.

The chain joins TRBV2 to TRBJ2-1; 8 bases are a match to TRBD1. Germline V lookup: CDR1 SNHLY, CDR2 FYNNEI. The length of the CDR3 is 15 residues. The junction had 7 bases not matched to a gene; V was cut back by 7 bases and J by 2 bases. The CDR3 here is CASIRGPQTYNEQFF. The CDR3 bases are TGTGCCAGCATCAGGGGGCCACAAACCTACAATGAGCAGTTCTTC. The whole variable domain, remainder taken from reference TRBV2 and TRBJ2-1, is EPEVTQTPSHQVTQMGQEVILRCVPISNHLYFYWYRQILGQKVEFLVSFYNNEISEKSEIFDDQFSVERPDGSNFTLKIRSTKLEDSAMYFCASIRGPQTYNEQFFGPGTRLTVL.

Details on this clonotype: Germline and junction disagree at one end, which may indicate a read error. The J gene is TRBJ2-3, the V gene TRBV5-4; D call uncertain. Germline V lookup: CDR1 SGHNT, CDR2 YYREEE (reference sequence). The CDR3 is made up of 11 amino acids. CDR3 amino acids: CSSSREDTHYF. The CDR3 bases are TGTTCCAGCAGCCGCGAAGATACGCATTATTTT.

A remark on this clonotype: Given a much more abundant clone one base away, this may be a read error. V and J are TRBV14 and TRBJ2-1; D possibly corresponds to TRBD2 (6 bases). CDR3 length equals 15 residues. V was trimmed by 1 base and J by 4 bases, leaving 11 bases between them. The germline V gene has CDR1 SGHDN and CDR2 FVKESK. The CDR3 region is CASSQGTTQYNEQFF. The CDR3 DNA reads as TGTGCCAGCAGCCAAGGGACTACGCAGTACAATGAGCAGTTCTTC. The full variable domain, with the rest looked up from reference TRBV14 and TRBJ2-1, is EAGVTQFPSHSVIEKGQTVTLRCDPISGHDNLYWYRRVMGKEIKFLLHFVKESKQDESGMPNNRFLAERTGGTYSTLKVQPAELEDSGVYFCASSQGTTQYNEQFFGPGTRLTVL.